The 2 T cell receptor beta chains below were found in one sample sequenced in a study of T cell changes during pregnancy in multiple sclerosis. Only in-frame clones appear in the TCRdb table, and some are missing; sequencing was by immunoSEQ multiplex PCR. The sample consists of about 92,000 clones, 85% to 95% of them appearing once. The sequencing here drew on peripheral blood, taken in the first trimester of pregnancy. These receptors were obtained from a female donor with multiple sclerosis, enrolled in a pregnancy study.

The sample holds one count of this clone. The J gene is TRBJ1-4, the V gene TRBV29-1; TRBD1 aligns across 8 bases. After removal of 7 bases from V and 8 bases from J, the junction contained 9 bases not matched to a gene. This CDR3 has 13 residues. CDR1 and CDR2 from the germline V gene are SQVTM and ANQGSEA. CDR3 DNA: TGCAGCGCCGGAGGACAGGGTAACGAAAAACTGTTTTTT. Its translation is CSAGGQGNEKLFF.

This sequence joins TRBV27 and TRBJ1-4, with 8 bases aligning to TRBD1. CDR1 and CDR2 (germline): MNHEY, SMNVEV (reference sequence). V lost 6 bases, J lost 4 bases, and 7 bases stayed unmatched. CDR3 length: 15 residues. CDR3 sequence: CASRSPGQDNEKLFF. In DNA form, the CDR3 reads TGTGCCAGCAGGTCACCGGGACAGGATAATGAAAAACTGTTTTTT. The whole variable domain, remainder taken from reference TRBV27 and TRBJ1-4, is EAQVTQNPRYLITVTGKKLTVTCSQNMNHEYMSWYRQDPGLGLRQIYYSMNVEVTDKGDVPEGYKVSRKEKRNFPLILESPSPNQTSLYFCASRSPGQDNEKLFFGSGTQLSVL.